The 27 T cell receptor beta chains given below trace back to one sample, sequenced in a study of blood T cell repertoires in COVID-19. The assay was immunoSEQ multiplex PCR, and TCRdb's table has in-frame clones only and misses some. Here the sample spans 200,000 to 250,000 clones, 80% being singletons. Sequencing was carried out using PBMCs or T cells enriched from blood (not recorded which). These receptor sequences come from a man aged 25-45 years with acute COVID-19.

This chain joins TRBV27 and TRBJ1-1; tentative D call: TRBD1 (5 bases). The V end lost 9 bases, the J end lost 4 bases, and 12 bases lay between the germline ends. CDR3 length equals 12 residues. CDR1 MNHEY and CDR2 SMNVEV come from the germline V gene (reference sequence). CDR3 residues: CASHGGGTEAFF. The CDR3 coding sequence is TGTGCCAGTCACGGGGGGGGCACTGAAGCTTTCTTT.

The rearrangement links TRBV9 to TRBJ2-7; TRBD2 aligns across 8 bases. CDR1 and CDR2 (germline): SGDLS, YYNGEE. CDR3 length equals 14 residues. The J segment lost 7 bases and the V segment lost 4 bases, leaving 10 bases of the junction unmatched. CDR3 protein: CASSPRGGLGEQYF. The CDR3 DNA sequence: TGTGCCAGCAGCCCCCGGGGGGGGTTAGGGGAGCAGTACTTC.

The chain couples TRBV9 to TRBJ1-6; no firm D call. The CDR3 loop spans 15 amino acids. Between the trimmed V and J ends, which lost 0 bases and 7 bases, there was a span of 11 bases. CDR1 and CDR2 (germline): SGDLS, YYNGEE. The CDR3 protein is CASSVEAGGNSPLHF. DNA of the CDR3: TGTGCCAGCAGCGTAGAGGCAGGTGGGAATTCACCCCTCCACTTT.

CDR3 loop: CASSQGVRGRVYGYTF. Here the CDR3 DNA reads TGTGCCAGCAGCCAAGGGGTTAGGGGGCGAGTCTATGGCTACACCTTC. V gene TRBV4-2 combines with J gene TRBJ1-2, with TRBD1 matching over 7 bases. From germline, CDR1 is LGHNA and CDR2 YNFKEQ. The CDR3 is 16 amino acids. With V trimmed by 1 base and J by 4 bases, 9 bases remained unmatched.

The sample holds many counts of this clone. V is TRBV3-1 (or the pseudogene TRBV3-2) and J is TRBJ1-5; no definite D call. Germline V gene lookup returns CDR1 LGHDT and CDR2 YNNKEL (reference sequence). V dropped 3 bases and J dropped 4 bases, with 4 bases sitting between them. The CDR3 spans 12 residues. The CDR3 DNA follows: TGTGCCAGCAGCCATCTTAATCAGCCCCAGCATTTT. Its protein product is CASSHLNQPQHF.

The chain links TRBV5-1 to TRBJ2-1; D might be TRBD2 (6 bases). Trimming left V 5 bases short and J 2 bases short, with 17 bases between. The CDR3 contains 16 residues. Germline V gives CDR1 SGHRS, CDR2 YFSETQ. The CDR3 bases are TGCGCCAGCAGGCCTGGGGAGGTAGCGGCCTACAATGAGCAGTTCTTC. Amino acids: CASRPGEVAAYNEQFF. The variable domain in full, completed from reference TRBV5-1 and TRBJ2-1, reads KAGVTQTPRYLIKTRGQQVTLSCSPISGHRSVSWYQQTPGQGLQFLFEYFSETQRNKGNFPGRFSGRQFSNSRSEMNVSTLELGDSALYLCASRPGEVAAYNEQFFGPGTRLTVL.

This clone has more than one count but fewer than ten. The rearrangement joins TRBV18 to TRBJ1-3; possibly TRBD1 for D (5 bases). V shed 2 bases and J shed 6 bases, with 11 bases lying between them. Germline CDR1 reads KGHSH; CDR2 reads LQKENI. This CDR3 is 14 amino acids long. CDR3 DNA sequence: TGTGCCAGCTCACCAGGGGCAAGCTTAAACACCATATATTTT. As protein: CASSPGASLNTIYF.

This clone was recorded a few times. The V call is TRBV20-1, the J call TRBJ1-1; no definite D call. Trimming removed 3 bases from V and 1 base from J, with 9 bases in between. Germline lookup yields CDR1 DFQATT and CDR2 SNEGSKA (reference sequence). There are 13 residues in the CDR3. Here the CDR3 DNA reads TGCAGTGCTAGTCCCCAGGAGAACACTGAAGCTTTCTTT. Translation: CSASPQENTEAFF.

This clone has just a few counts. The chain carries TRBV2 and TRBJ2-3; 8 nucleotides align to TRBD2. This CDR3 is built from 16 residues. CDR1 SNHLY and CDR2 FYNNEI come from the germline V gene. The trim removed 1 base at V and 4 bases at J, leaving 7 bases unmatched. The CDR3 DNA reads TGTGCCAGCAGTGAAGGCCGGCTAGCGGGCGCAGATACGCAGTATTTT. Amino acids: CASSEGRLAGADTQYF.

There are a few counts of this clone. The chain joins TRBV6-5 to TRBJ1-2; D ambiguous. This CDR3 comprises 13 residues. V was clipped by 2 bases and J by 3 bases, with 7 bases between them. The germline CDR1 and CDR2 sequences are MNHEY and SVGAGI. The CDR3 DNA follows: TGTGCCAGCAGTTACGGGCACCACTATGGCTACACCTTC. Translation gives CASSYGHHYGYTF.

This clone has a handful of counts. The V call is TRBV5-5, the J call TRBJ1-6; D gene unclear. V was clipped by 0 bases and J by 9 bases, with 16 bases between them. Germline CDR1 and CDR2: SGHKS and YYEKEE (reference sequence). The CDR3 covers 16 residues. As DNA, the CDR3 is TGTGCCAGCAGCTTGGGGTCCCCCAGTTATCCTTCACCCCTCCACTTT. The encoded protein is CASSLGSPSYPSPLHF.

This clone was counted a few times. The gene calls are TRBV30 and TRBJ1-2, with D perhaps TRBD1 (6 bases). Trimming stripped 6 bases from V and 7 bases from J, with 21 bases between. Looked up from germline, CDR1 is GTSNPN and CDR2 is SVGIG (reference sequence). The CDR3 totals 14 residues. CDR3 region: CACHRDKPSSGYTF. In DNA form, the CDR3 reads TGTGCCTGTCACCGGGACAAGCCTTCTTCTGGCTACACCTTC.

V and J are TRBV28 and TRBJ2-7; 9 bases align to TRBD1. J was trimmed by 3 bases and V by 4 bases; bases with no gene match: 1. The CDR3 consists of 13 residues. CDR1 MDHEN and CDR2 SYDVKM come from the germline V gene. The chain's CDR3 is CASSWTGDYEQYF. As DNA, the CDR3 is TGTGCCAGCAGTTGGACAGGGGACTACGAGCAGTACTTC.

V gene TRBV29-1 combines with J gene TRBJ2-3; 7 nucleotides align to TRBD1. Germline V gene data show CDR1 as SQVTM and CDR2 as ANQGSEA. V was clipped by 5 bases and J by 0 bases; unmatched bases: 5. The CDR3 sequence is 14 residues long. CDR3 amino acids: CSVPRTGSTDTQYF. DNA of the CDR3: TGCAGCGTTCCCCGGACAGGAAGCACAGATACGCAGTATTTT.

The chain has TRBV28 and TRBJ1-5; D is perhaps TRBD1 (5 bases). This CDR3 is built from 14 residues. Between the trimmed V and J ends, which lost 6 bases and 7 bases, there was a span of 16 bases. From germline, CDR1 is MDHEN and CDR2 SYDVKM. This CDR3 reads CASRNGGRVQPQHF. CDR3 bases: TGTGCCAGCAGGAACGGGGGAAGGGTGCAGCCCCAGCATTTT.

The CDR3 sequence is CASSQNSKDTQYF. The DNA of the CDR3 is TGTGCCAGCAGCCAAAATTCCAAAGATACGCAGTATTTT. The chain links TRBV3-1 (or the pseudogene TRBV3-2) to TRBJ2-3, with unresolved D. Germline assignment: CDR1 LGHDT and CDR2 YNNKEL (reference sequence). The V and J ends lost 2 bases and 5 bases respectively, with 8 bases between them. The CDR3 sequence is 13 residues long.

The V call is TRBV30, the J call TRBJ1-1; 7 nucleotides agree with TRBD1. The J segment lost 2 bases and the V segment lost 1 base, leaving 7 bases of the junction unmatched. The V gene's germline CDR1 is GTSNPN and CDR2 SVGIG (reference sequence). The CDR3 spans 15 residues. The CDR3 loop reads CAWSATGAGNTEAFF. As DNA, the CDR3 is TGTGCCTGGAGTGCCACAGGGGCGGGCAACACTGAAGCTTTCTTT.

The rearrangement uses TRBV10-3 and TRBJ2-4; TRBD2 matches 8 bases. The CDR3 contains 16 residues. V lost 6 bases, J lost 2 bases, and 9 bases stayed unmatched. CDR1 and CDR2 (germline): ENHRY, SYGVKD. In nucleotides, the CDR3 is TGTGCCATCAGCCCCGAGCGGGGGCCCCCCAAAAACATTCAGTACTTC. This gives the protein CAISPERGPPKNIQYF.

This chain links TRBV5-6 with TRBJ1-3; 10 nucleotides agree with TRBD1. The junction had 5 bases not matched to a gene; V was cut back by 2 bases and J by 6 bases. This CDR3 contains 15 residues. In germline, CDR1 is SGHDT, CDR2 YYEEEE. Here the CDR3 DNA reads TGTGCCAGCAGCTTCCCTGGGACAGGGGTAAACACCATATATTTT. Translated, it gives CASSFPGTGVNTIYF.

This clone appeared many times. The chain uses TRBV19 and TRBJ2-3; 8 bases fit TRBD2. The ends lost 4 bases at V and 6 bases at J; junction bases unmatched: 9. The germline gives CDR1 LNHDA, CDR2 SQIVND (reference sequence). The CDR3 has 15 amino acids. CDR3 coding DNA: TGTGCCAGTAGTACTACTAGCGGCCTTTTGGATACGCAGTATTTT. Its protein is CASSTTSGLLDTQYF. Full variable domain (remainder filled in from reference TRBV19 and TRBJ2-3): DGGITQSPKYLFRKEGQNVTLSCEQNLNHDAMYWYRQDPGQGLRLIYYSQIVNDFQKGDIAEGYSVSREKKESFPLTVTSAQKNPTAFYLCASSTTSGLLDTQYFGPGTRLTVL.

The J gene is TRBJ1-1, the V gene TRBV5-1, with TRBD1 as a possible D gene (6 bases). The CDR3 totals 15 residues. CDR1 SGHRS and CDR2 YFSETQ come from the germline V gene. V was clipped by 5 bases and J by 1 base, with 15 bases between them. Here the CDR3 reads CASSRDTLGNTEAFF. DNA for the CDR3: TGCGCCAGCAGTCGGGACACGCTCGGGAACACTGAAGCTTTCTTT.

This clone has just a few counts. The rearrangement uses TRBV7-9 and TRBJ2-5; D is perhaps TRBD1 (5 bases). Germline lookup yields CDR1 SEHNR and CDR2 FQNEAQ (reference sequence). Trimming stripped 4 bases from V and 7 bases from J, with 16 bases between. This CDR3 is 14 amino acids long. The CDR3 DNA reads TGTGCCAGCAGCTCAGGGCCTAGAATGGGGACCCAGTACTTC. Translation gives CASSSGPRMGTQYF. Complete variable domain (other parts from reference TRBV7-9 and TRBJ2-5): DTGVSQNPRHKITKRGQNVTFRCDPISEHNRLYWYRQTLGQGPEFLTYFQNEAQLEKSRLLSDRFSAERPKGSFSTLEIQRTEQGDSAMYLCASSSGPRMGTQYFGPGTRLLVL.

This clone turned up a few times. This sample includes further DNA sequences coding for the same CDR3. This chain's CDR3 is CATTRGYYGYTF. CDR3 DNA sequence: TGTGCCACTACCAGAGGGTACTATGGCTACACCTTC. The chain employs TRBV6-5 and TRBJ1-2; D gene uncertain. The CDR3 loop spans 12 amino acids. V lost 10 bases to trimming and J lost 3 bases, with 12 bases between them. CDR1 is MNHEY, CDR2 SVGAGI, per germline.

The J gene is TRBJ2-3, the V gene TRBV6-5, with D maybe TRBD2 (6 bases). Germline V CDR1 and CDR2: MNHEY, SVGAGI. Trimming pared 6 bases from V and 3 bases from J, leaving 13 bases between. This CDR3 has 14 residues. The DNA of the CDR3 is TGTGCCAGCAGCCGGGAGATCGGAACAGATACGCAGTATTTT. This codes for CASSREIGTDTQYF.

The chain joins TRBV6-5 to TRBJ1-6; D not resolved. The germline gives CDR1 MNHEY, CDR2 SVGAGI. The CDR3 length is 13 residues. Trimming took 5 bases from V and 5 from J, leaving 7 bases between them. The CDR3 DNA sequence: TGTGCCAGCAGTCTGACAAATAATTCACCCCTCCACTTT. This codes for CASSLTNNSPLHF.

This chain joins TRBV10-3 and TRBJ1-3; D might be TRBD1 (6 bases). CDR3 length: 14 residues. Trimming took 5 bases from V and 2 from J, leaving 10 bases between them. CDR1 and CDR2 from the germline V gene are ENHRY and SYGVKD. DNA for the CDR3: TGTGCCATCAGTTACAGGGAAACTGGAAACACCATATATTTT. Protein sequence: CAISYRETGNTIYF.

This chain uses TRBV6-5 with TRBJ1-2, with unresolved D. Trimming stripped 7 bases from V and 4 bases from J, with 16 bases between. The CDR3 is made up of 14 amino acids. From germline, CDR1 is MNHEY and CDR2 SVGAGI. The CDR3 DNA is TGTGCCAGCACCAATATGAGTTTGAGCTATGGCTACACCTTC. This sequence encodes CASTNMSLSYGYTF.